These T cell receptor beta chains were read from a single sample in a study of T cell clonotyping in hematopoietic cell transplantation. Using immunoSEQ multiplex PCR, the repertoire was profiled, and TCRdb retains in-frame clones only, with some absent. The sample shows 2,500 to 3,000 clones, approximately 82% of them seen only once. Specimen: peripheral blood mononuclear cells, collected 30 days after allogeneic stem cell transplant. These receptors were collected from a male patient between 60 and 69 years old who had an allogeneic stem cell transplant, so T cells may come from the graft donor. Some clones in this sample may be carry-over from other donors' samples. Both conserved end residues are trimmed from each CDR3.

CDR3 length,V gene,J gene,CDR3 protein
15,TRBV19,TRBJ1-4,ASSIAEQGIANEKLF
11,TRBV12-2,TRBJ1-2,ASRFGTGDGYT
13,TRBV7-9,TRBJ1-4,ASSSTGSLGEKLF
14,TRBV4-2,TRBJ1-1,ASSQLTTQGRHEAF
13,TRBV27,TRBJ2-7,ASRTSGRRATEQY
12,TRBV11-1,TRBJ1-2,ASSLTDRRYGYT
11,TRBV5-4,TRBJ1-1,ASLRGSGTEAF
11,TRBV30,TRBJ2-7,AWETGLAGEQY
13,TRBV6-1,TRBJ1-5,ASVDQGASNQPQH
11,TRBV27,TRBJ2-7,ASSFGQLYEQY
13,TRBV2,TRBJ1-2,ASSVRGAGRYGYT
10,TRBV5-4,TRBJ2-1,ASSSEDNEQF
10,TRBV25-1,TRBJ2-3,ASSEGRNTQY
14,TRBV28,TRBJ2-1,ASSPLGAVGYNEQF
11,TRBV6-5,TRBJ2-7,ASKGTGAYEQY
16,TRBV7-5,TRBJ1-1,ARSSPGEGADRSTEAF
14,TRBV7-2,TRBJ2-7,ASSRGPGGVTYEQY
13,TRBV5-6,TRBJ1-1,ASRKGGIMNTEAF
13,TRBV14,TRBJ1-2,ASSQGRTSNYGYT
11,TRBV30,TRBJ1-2,AWTPGLHYGYT
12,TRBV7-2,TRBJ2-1,ASSLAGGANEQF
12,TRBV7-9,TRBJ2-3,ASNRAGGTDTQY
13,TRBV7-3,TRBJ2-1,ASSLRGPSYNEQF
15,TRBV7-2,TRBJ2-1,APSPSGRSKPYNEQF
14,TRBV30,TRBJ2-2,AWRRGVSGNTGELF
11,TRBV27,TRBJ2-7,ASSLAGNYEQY
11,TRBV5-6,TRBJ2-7,ASRRGRIYEQY
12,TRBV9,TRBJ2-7,ASSGTSNSYEQY
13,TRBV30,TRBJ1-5,AWSVRGTGNGPQH
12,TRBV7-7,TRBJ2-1,ASSPGVGAYEQF
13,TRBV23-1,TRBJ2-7,ASSQSGGSSYEQY
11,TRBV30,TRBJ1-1,AWRAGLNTEAF
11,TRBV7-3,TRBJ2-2,ASSLTGSGELF
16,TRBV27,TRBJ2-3,ASTPGLAGGLGAGPQY
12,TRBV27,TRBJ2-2,ASRNRQGPGELF
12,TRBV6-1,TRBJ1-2,ASSEGNRVGGYT
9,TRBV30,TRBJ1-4,AWSEGDNSF
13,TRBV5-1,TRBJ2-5,ASSSDRGQGETQY
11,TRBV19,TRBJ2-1,ASSIDSYNEQF
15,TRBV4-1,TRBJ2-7,ASSQDPTLDPFYEQY
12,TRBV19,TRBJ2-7,ASSIHYGPYEQY
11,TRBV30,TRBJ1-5,AWETRGGQPQH
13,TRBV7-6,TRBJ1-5,ASSFGQGSGQPQH
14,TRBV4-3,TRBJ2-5,ASSQDVVGYQETQY
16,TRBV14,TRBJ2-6,ASSQDEAGTLGANVLT
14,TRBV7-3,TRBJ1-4,ASSQTGPGANEKLF
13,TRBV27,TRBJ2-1,ASSPIIAGVNEQF
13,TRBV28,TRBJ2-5,ASRLVGPSQETQY
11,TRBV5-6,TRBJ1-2,ASSPGGAHGYT
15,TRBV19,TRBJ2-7,ASSSPRLGVSSYEQY
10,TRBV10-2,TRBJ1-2,AIDRGNSGYT
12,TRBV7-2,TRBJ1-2,ASSLGRAARGYT
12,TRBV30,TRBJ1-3,AWSPASSGNTIY
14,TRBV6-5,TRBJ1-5,ASSYGGSGGNQPQH
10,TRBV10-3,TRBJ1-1,AISVQGPEAF
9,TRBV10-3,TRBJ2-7,AISGSYEQY
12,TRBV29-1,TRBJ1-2,SVTKTTGSYGYT
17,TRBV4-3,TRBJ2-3,ASSQVMAGGSPGTDTQY
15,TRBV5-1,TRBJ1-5,ASSLPLLASFHQPQH